Following are 14 T cell receptor beta chains from one sample sequenced in a study of CD8 T cells in ankylosing spondylitis. Findings and limits, study-wide: Ankylosing spondylitis blood appeared to be characterized by a TCR beta motif of under ten highly homologous variants.

These receptors have no known antigen. Via MiXCR, TCRdb re-called the 5' RACE reads, giving one row per CDR3 protein. The repertoire holds 300,000 to 400,000 distinct CDR3 sequences, with around 22% as singletons. The specimen was blood, either unsorted or a sorted T cell fraction (not recorded which). These receptors were obtained from a male donor with ankylosing spondylitis.

The sample holds a few counts of this clonotype. The chain has TRBV4-2 and TRBJ2-7; 14 nucleotides agree with TRBD2. Germline V lookup: CDR1 LGHNA, CDR2 YNFKEQ. V shed 0 bases, J shed 6 bases, and the junction held 7 bases outside the gene matches. The CDR3 sequence is 17 residues long. The CDR3 region is CASSQDSRLAGGGEQYF. The CDR3 DNA reads as TGTGCCAGCAGCCAAGACTCGAGACTAGCGGGAGGGGGCGAGCAGTACTTC.

This clonotype has just a few counts. The rearrangement links TRBV20-1 to TRBJ2-7; TRBD2 aligns across 13 bases. Germline CDR1 is DFQATT and CDR2 is SNEGSKA (reference sequence). The J segment lost 2 bases and the V segment lost 6 bases, leaving 10 bases of the junction unmatched. This CDR3 region has 16 residues. The CDR3 DNA sequence: TGCAGTGCACCGGGACTAGCGGGAAAGTTTACCTACGAGCAGTACTTC. This gives the protein CSAPGLAGKFTYEQYF.

The chain recombines TRBV15 with TRBJ1-2; a possible D gene is TRBD1 (6 bases). V lost 5 bases and J lost 5, with 9 bases in between. Germline CDR1 LNHNV, CDR2 YYDKDF (reference sequence). The CDR3 sequence is 12 residues long. This CDR3 is CATSVQGYGYTF. CDR3 nucleotides: TGTGCCACCAGCGTACAGGGTTATGGCTACACCTTC.

This clonotype was seen many times. The chain uses TRBV5-1 and TRBJ2-2; no clear D. The length of the CDR3 is 13 residues. V lost 1 base and J lost 5, with 6 bases in between. The germline CDR1 and CDR2 sequences are SGHRS and YFSETQ. CDR3 in amino acids: CASSLLGTGELFF. CDR3 DNA sequence: TGCGCCAGCAGCTTGCTAGGTACCGGGGAGCTGTTTTTT.

This clonotype was detected only a few times. The chain has TRBV12-3 or TRBV12-4 and TRBJ2-3; D ambiguous. With 6 bases removed from V and 1 base from J, the gap between germline ends came to 14 bases. The CDR3 totals 15 residues. CDR3 amino acids: CASSLSLSGTDTQYF. DNA of the CDR3: TGTGCCAGCAGCCTGTCGCTTTCGGGCACAGATACGCAGTATTTT.

J is TRBJ2-7 and V is TRBV28, with TRBD2 matching over 7 bases. Trimming at V came to 5 bases and at J to 3 bases, leaving 10 bases not matched to a gene. This CDR3 has 15 residues. Germline loops: CDR1 MDHEN, CDR2 SYDVKM. CDR3 residues: CASSPPGLHNYEQYF. The CDR3 DNA is TGTGCCAGCAGTCCTCCGGGACTACATAACTACGAGCAGTACTTC.

This clonotype was seen once. The J gene is TRBJ2-2, the V gene TRBV24-1; no clear D gene. The length of the CDR3 is 13 residues. The germline V and J ends were trimmed by 6 bases and 4 bases, with 8 bases remaining between them. Germline CDR1 reads KGHDR; CDR2 reads SFDVKD. The CDR3: CATSLHSTGELFF. The CDR3 coding sequence is TGTGCCACCAGTCTCCATTCCACCGGGGAGCTGTTTTTT.

The chain couples TRBV5-1 to TRBJ2-7; D is perhaps TRBD2 (6 bases). CDR1 is SGHRS, CDR2 YFSETQ, per germline. This CDR3 spans 13 amino acids. V shed 6 bases and J shed 0 bases, with 10 bases lying between them. In nucleotides, the CDR3 is TGCGCCAGCACGGGGGTAACCTCCTACGAGCAGTACTTC. This sequence encodes CASTGVTSYEQYF.

The chain carries TRBV5-1 and TRBJ2-7; D is undetermined. The CDR3 is made up of 13 amino acids. Germline-derived CDR1 and CDR2 are SGHRS and YFSETQ. The germline V and J ends were trimmed by 0 bases and 6 bases, with 10 bases remaining between them. In DNA, the CDR3 is TGCGCCAGCAGCTTGGCCTACCAGGCCGAGCAGTACTTC. Translation: CASSLAYQAEQYF.

V gene TRBV9 combines with J gene TRBJ2-1, with 8 nucleotides matching TRBD2. In germline, CDR1 is SGDLS, CDR2 YYNGEE. This CDR3 has 15 amino acids. V was pared by 4 bases and J by 6 bases, with 9 bases of the junction left unmatched. The CDR3 reads CASSLPGLARNEQFF. The CDR3 nucleotides are TGTGCCAGCAGCCTCCCAGGACTAGCTCGCAATGAGCAGTTCTTC.

The sample holds a few counts of this clonotype. The chain links TRBV21-1 to TRBJ2-1; the DNA was not used to check the table's D call, TRBD2. TRBV21-1 is noted as a pseudogene. This CDR3 is built from 16 residues. CDR3 nucleotides: TGTGCCAGCCGACCACCACTAGCGGTCCATGTCCATGAGCAGTTCTTC. Protein: CASRPPLAVHVHEQFF.

This clonotype was recorded many times. The genes are TRBV12-3 or TRBV12-4 and TRBJ2-5, with D possibly TRBD1 on 5 matching bases. Trimming removed 3 bases from V and 5 bases from J, with 13 bases in between. The CDR3 length is 14 residues. The CDR3 here is CASSFDSTPETQYF. In DNA form, the CDR3 reads TGTGCCAGCAGTTTCGACAGCACCCCTGAGACCCAGTACTTC.

Only a few counts were recorded for this clonotype. This chain joins TRBV6-5 and TRBJ2-2; 11 bases fit TRBD2. With V trimmed by 2 bases and J by 2 bases, 1 base remained unmatched. Germline CDR1 and CDR2: MNHEY and SVGAGI. This CDR3 has 16 residues. The CDR3 is CASSYTSGSNTGELFF. The CDR3 DNA sequence: TGTGCCAGCAGTTACACTAGCGGGAGTAACACCGGGGAGCTGTTTTTT.

This clonotype was detected only a few times. The V call is TRBV25-1, the J call TRBJ2-2; no reliable D call. Germline loops: CDR1 MGHDK, CDR2 SYGVNS. This CDR3 spans 16 amino acids. V dropped 2 bases and J dropped 4 bases, with 14 bases sitting between them. DNA for the CDR3: TGTGCCAGCAGTGAAGTCGGCCCCTATGGCACCGGGGAGCTGTTTTTT. This codes for CASSEVGPYGTGELFF.